The 24 T cell receptor beta chains below all came from one sample that was sequenced in a study of CD8 T cells in ankylosing spondylitis (dated by TCRdb to 2017 to 2019). Receptor libraries were prepared by 5' RACE. These reads were obtained on an Illumina HiSeq 2500. TCRdb reran the public reads through fastp at Q25 and MiXCR, keeping productive beta chains. Each CDR3 protein gets just one entry, which takes the most common genes and DNA from the rows behind it. This sample comprises 210,000 or so distinct CDR3 sequences, 7.5% to 9.5% of them detected only once. Around 4.8% of the sample comes from the top ten. Sequencing was performed on blood, either unsorted or a sorted T cell fraction (not recorded which). These TCRs come from a female donor with ankylosing spondylitis or in good health (not recorded which).

This clonotype came up many times. The rearrangement uses TRBV2 and TRBJ1-2; D is perhaps TRBD1 (6 bases). V lost 3 bases and J lost 4, with 15 bases in between. In germline, CDR1 is SNHLY, CDR2 FYNNEI. The CDR3 consists of 15 residues. The CDR3 spells CASSELSETGYGYTF. The CDR3 coding sequence is TGTGCCAGCAGTGAGCTCTCCGAGACAGGCTATGGCTACACCTTC.

This clonotype was seen ten or more times. The chain employs TRBV6-2 or TRBV6-3 and TRBJ2-7; a possible D gene is TRBD2 (6 bases). There are 15 residues in the CDR3. The germline V gene has CDR1 MNHEY and CDR2 SVGEGT. Trimming cost V 2 bases and J 0 bases, with 11 bases left between them. The DNA for the CDR3 is TGTGCCAGCAGTTACCGGAGTAGCGGCTCCTACGAGCAGTACTTC. It codes for CASSYRSSGSYEQYF.

There are many counts of this clonotype. The V call is TRBV6-2 or TRBV6-3, the J call TRBJ2-1; 8 bases line up with TRBD2. J lost 4 bases, V lost 9 bases, and 5 bases had no gene match. This CDR3 region has 13 residues. In germline, CDR1 is MNHEY, CDR2 SVGEGT. In nucleotides, the CDR3 is TGTGCCAGTCAGCGGGAGCCGTACAATGAGCAGTTCTTC. It yields the protein CASQREPYNEQFF.

This clonotype was recorded at least ten times. J is TRBJ2-7 and V is TRBV27; 11 bases match TRBD2. The V segment lost 3 bases and the J segment 3 bases; nucleotides outside the gene matches: 16. Germline-derived CDR1 and CDR2 are MNHEY and SMNVEV (reference sequence). The CDR3 sequence is 19 residues long. CDR3 region: CASSLRAGLAELGFYEQYF. DNA for the CDR3: TGTGCCAGCAGTTTGAGAGCGGGACTAGCGGAACTGGGGTTCTACGAGCAGTACTTC.

This clonotype occurred many times. The V gene is TRBV4-3, the J gene TRBJ2-3; D may be TRBD2 (6 bases). CDR3 length equals 15 residues. The V and J ends lost 3 bases and 5 bases respectively, with 15 bases between them. The V gene's germline CDR1 is LGHNA and CDR2 YSLEER. CDR3 DNA: TGCGCCAGCAGCCACCCCGATGGGGGGATAGATACGCAGTATTTT. Translated, it gives CASSHPDGGIDTQYF.

Many counts were recorded for this clonotype. The chain is built from TRBV7-2 and TRBJ2-1; 10 positions match TRBD2. Germline-derived CDR1 and CDR2 are SGHTA and FQGNSA. Germline trimming cut 10 bases from V and 3 bases from J; bases unmatched to any gene: 9. The CDR3 has 15 residues. Here the CDR3 reads CATTSGKNNYNEQFF. The CDR3 nucleotides read TGTGCCACCACTAGCGGGAAGAATAACTACAATGAGCAGTTCTTC.

At least ten counts were recorded for this clonotype. The rearrangement joins TRBV11-2 to TRBJ2-3; 14 bases fit TRBD2. The length of the CDR3 is 16 residues. Trimming cost V 1 base and J 4 bases; bases outside gene matches: 1. CDR1 is SGHAT and CDR2 is FQNNGV in the germline V gene. As DNA, the CDR3 is TGTGCCAGCAGCTTAGCGGGACTAGCGGGAGCAGATACGCAGTATTTT. It is translated as CASSLAGLAGADTQYF.

This clonotype occurred many times. This chain connects TRBV28 to TRBJ2-3; 8 bases agree with TRBD2. Losses at the gene ends were 5 bases for V and 0 bases for J; bases not matched to a gene: 7. Germline V CDR1 and CDR2: MDHEN, SYDVKM. The CDR3 length is 16 residues. The CDR3 loop is CASSPVAGPSTDTQYF. Here the CDR3 DNA reads TGTGCCAGCAGTCCCGTAGCGGGACCTAGCACAGATACGCAGTATTTT.

There are many counts of this clonotype. The V and J genes are TRBV2 and TRBJ2-5, with TRBD2 matching 10 bases. CDR3 length: 13 residues. CDR1 is SNHLY and CDR2 is FYNNEI in the germline V gene. The V gene end was trimmed by 6 bases and the J gene end by 4 bases; junction bases not matched to a gene: 2. The CDR3 here is CASRRLAGETQYF. The CDR3, as DNA: TGTGCCAGCAGGCGACTAGCGGGAGAGACCCAGTACTTC.

This clonotype came up many times. V usage is TRBV29-1 and J usage is TRBJ1-2; TRBD1 agrees at 8 bases. Germline V gene sequence: CDR1 SQVTM, CDR2 ANQGSEA. The J segment lost 4 bases and the V segment lost 6 bases, leaving 4 bases of the junction unmatched. The CDR3 covers 12 residues. This CDR3 reads CSVSDRGYGYTF. The CDR3 DNA is TGCAGCGTCTCTGACAGGGGCTATGGCTACACCTTC.

This sequence joins TRBV30 and TRBJ1-4; D unclear. In germline, CDR1 is GTSNPN, CDR2 SVGIG (reference sequence). V was shortened by 5 bases and J by 12 bases, with 16 bases between the two germline ends. This CDR3 has 12 amino acids. CDR3 coding DNA: TGTGCCTGGGCCCCCCGACCGACGGAACTGTTTTTT. Translated: CAWAPRPTELFF.

In its sample, this clonotype was seen many times. This chain uses TRBV12-3 or TRBV12-4 with TRBJ1-2, with D possibly being TRBD1 (6 bases). With 5 bases removed from V and 5 bases from J, the gap between germline ends came to 15 bases. This CDR3 has 14 residues. CDR3 region: CASSSLQGLYGYTF. CDR3 DNA: TGTGCCAGCAGTAGCTTACAGGGCCTATATGGCTACACCTTC.

This clonotype has a count of ten or more. V usage is TRBV7-2 and J usage is TRBJ2-1, with D maybe TRBD1 (6 bases). The V and J ends lost 3 bases and 8 bases respectively, with 14 bases between them. Germline-derived CDR1 and CDR2 are SGHTA and FQGNSA. This CDR3 has 14 residues. In DNA form, the CDR3 reads TGTGCCAGCAGCTTGGGGGACACCCGATATGAGCAGTTCTTC. The encoded protein is CASSLGDTRYEQFF. Full variable domain (missing parts from reference TRBV7-2 and TRBJ2-1): GAGVSQSPSNKVTEKGKDVELRCDPISGHTALYWYRQSLGQGLEFLIYFQGNSAPDKSGLPSDRFSAERTGGSVSTLTIQRTQQEDSAVYLCASSLGDTRYEQFFGPGTRLTVL.

This clonotype was detected many times. The V gene is TRBV5-1, the J gene TRBJ2-1; 9 positions agree with TRBD2. The CDR3 is 16 amino acids. The junction had 8 bases not matched to a gene; V was cut back by 1 base and J by 6 bases. The V gene's germline CDR1 is SGHRS and CDR2 YFSETQ. The CDR3 spells CASSLYRASGINEQFF. The CDR3 region has the DNA TGCGCCAGCAGCTTGTATCGAGCTAGCGGGATCAATGAGCAGTTCTTC.

Ten or more counts support this clonotype. This chain uses TRBV20-1 with TRBJ2-7; 7 bases map to TRBD2. The CDR3 is made up of 13 amino acids. The trim removed 3 bases at V and 3 bases at J, leaving 5 bases unmatched. Germline V CDR1 and CDR2: DFQATT, SNEGSKA (reference sequence). The CDR3 nucleotides are TGCAGTGCTAGCGTTCTAGCGGACTACGAGCAGTACTTC. Residues: CSASVLADYEQYF.

This clonotype showed up many times. The gene calls are TRBV6-1 and TRBJ2-7; D not certain. Trimming left V 0 bases short and J 1 base short, with 10 bases between. This CDR3 spans 15 amino acids. The V gene's germline CDR1 is MNHNS and CDR2 SASEGT. CDR3 region: CASSEARRSSYEQYF. Written as DNA, the CDR3 is TGTGCCAGCAGTGAAGCGCGGCGATCTTCCTACGAGCAGTACTTC.

This clonotype was found a few times. The chain uses TRBV7-2 and TRBJ2-5, with D perhaps TRBD1 (6 bases). The CDR3 is 15 amino acids. The ends were cut back, 5 bases at V and 2 bases at J, with 15 bases in the middle. The V gene's germline CDR1 is SGHTA and CDR2 FQGNSA. The CDR3, as DNA: TGTGCCAGCAGCGTGCAGGGGCAGATACAAGAGACCCAGTACTTC. Its translation is CASSVQGQIQETQYF.

The sample holds many counts of this clonotype. This sequence joins TRBV12-3 or TRBV12-4 and TRBJ2-2, with 10 bases fitting TRBD1. CDR3 length: 14 amino acids. V lost 5 bases and J lost 5; bases outside the gene matches: 2. The CDR3 protein is CASSPDRGTGELFF. CDR3 coding DNA: TGTGCCAGCAGTCCGGACAGGGGGACCGGGGAGCTGTTTTTT.

Only a few counts were recorded for this clonotype. Just one base apart from a much larger clone, this may be a read error. The chain couples TRBV7-2 to TRBJ1-6, with D unresolved. The germline CDR1 and CDR2 sequences are SGHTA and FQGNSA. This CDR3 contains 12 residues. The DNA for the CDR3 is TGTGTCAGCAGCTTAAATCGACAACTCCTCCACTTT. Protein sequence: CVSSLNRQLLHF.

Details on this clonotype: A read error may explain this, as a much larger clone is one base away. V usage is TRBV14 and J usage is TRBJ2-1; TRBD2 matches at 11 bases. J lost 12 bases, V lost 3 bases, and 16 bases had no gene match. CDR1 SGHDN and CDR2 FVKESK come from the germline V gene. This CDR3 has 17 amino acids. In DNA, the CDR3 is TGTGCCAGCAGCCATTCACTAGCGGGAGTCCCATCACAGGCGCAGTTCTTC. It specifies CASSHSLAGVPSQAQFF.

The V and J genes are TRBV5-6 and TRBJ2-7; D not resolved. With 5 bases removed from V and 3 bases from J, the gap between germline ends came to 18 bases. CDR3 length equals 15 residues. The V gene's germline CDR1 is SGHDT and CDR2 YYEEEE. CDR3 sequence reads: CASRRGPNTNYEQYF. The CDR3 region has the DNA TGTGCCAGCAGACGAGGACCCAATACTAACTACGAGCAGTACTTC.

This clonotype was detected ten times or more. The chain couples TRBV20-1 to TRBJ2-3; TRBD1 might be the D (5 bases). Between the trimmed V and J ends, which lost 0 bases and 10 bases, there was a span of 14 bases. The CDR3 covers 13 residues. CDR1 and CDR2 from the germline V gene are DFQATT and SNEGSKA (reference sequence). The DNA of the CDR3 is TGCAGTGCTAGAGAAGACAGCCCGAGTGCGCAGTATTTT. Protein product: CSAREDSPSAQYF.

At least ten counts were recorded for this clonotype. The chain is built from TRBV20-1 and TRBJ2-5; 8 nucleotides agree with TRBD2. The CDR3 covers 13 residues. Unmatched junction bases numbered 5, after V lost 3 bases and J lost 5 bases. Germline V gives CDR1 DFQATT, CDR2 SNEGSKA (reference sequence). The CDR3 sequence: CSASVAGRETQYF. The DNA for the CDR3 is TGCAGTGCTAGCGTAGCGGGAAGGGAGACCCAGTACTTC.

This clonotype was seen repeatedly, ten times or more. The chain couples TRBV12-3 or TRBV12-4 to TRBJ1-2; D is unresolved. V gave up 6 bases and J gave up 0 bases, with 11 bases separating them. The CDR3 contains 14 residues. CDR3 coding DNA: TGTGCCAGCAGCCCCCGGACCTCTAACTATGGCTACACCTTC. This codes for CASSPRTSNYGYTF.